These 21 T cell receptor beta chains were all obtained from the same sample, sequenced in a study of control samples from healthy donors and cancer patients. Some clones are missing from TCRdb's copy, which holds only in-frame ones; the method was immunoSEQ multiplex PCR. The sample includes over 75,000 clones, around 81% seen only once; the top ten take 19%. The sequenced material came from blood. These receptors all stem from a man younger than 40 in good health.

The V gene is TRBV6-1, the J gene TRBJ1-2; D is unclear. The CDR3 loop spans 13 amino acids. V lost 0 bases to trimming and J lost 6 bases, with 8 bases between them. In germline, CDR1 is MNHNS, CDR2 SASEGT. CDR3 in DNA: TGTGCCAGCAGTGAAGCGCCCTGGGATGGCTACACCTTC. Its translation is CASSEAPWDGYTF.

This clone was picked up one time. The V call is TRBV12-5, the J call TRBJ2-7; no firm D call. Germline CDR1 is LGHNT and CDR2 is FRNRAP. V was shortened by 5 bases and J by 12 bases, with 11 bases between the two germline ends. CDR3 size: 10 residues. This CDR3 reads CASGEPRRYF. CDR3 in DNA: TGTGCTAGTGGTGAGCCTCGGCGGTACTTC.

The DNA for the CDR3 is TGTGCCAGCTCCCCAGGACAGTCGAACACCGGGGAGCTGTTTTTT. Protein sequence: CASSPGQSNTGELFF. The rearrangement links TRBV18 to TRBJ2-2, with D possibly matching TRBD1 (6 bases). Germline values: CDR1 KGHSH, CDR2 LQKENI. Trimming took 6 bases from V and 0 from J, leaving 11 bases between them. The CDR3 extends over 15 amino acids.

The rearrangement uses TRBV19 and TRBJ1-6; tentatively, D is TRBD1 (5 bases). Trimming stripped 7 bases from V and 4 bases from J, with 14 bases between. From germline, CDR1 is LNHDA and CDR2 SQIVND (reference sequence). The CDR3 is 15 amino acids. Here the CDR3 DNA reads TGTGCCAGTAAACCGGACGGGGGGTATAATTCACCCCTCCACTTT. Translated, it gives CASKPDGGYNSPLHF.

V and J are TRBV5-1 and TRBJ1-6, with 10 bases identical to TRBD1. With 0 bases clipped from V and 8 bases from J, the junction kept 5 bases outside the gene matches. The CDR3 runs to 16 residues. The germline V gene has CDR1 SGHRS and CDR2 YFSETQ. The CDR3 sequence is CASSLDPGTGDSPLHF. The DNA of the CDR3 is TGCGCCAGCAGCTTGGACCCCGGGACAGGGGATTCACCCCTCCACTTT.

The rearrangement links TRBV5-1 to TRBJ2-3; a weak D match, TRBD1 (6 bases). V gave up 4 bases and J gave up 2 bases, with 11 bases separating them. Germline V gene data show CDR1 as SGHRS and CDR2 as YFSETQ. CDR3 size: 14 residues. In DNA, the CDR3 is TGCGCCAGCAGCCGACAGGACTTCACAGATACGCAGTATTTT. Its protein is CASSRQDFTDTQYF.

The chain links TRBV5-1 to TRBJ2-7; D possibly corresponds to TRBD1 (5 bases). Germline assignment: CDR1 SGHRS and CDR2 YFSETQ. This CDR3 region has 14 residues. Trimming took off 0 bases at V and 3 bases at J, with 10 bases between the two ends. The CDR3 DNA reads TGCGCCAGCAGCTTGGATGGGGCCGTCTACGAGCAGTACTTC. Residues: CASSLDGAVYEQYF.

The chain couples TRBV5-1 to TRBJ2-5, with D maybe TRBD1 (7 bases). The CDR3 loop spans 15 amino acids. V lost 4 bases and J lost 2, with 15 bases in between. The germline CDR1 and CDR2 sequences are SGHRS and YFSETQ. CDR3 region: CASSAGAGQQETQYF. The DNA of the CDR3 is TGCGCCAGCAGCGCGGGTGCGGGACAGCAAGAGACCCAGTACTTC.

J is TRBJ2-5 and V is TRBV29-1, with 7 bases aligning to TRBD1. Germline lookup yields CDR1 SQVTM and CDR2 ANQGSEA. The trim removed 7 bases at V and 3 bases at J, leaving 20 bases unmatched. The CDR3 totals 17 residues. In nucleotides, the CDR3 is TGCAGCGCCTGGGGCGTGAGGGGGCGGTCCATAGAAGAGACCCAGTACTTC. Translated: CSAWGVRGRSIEETQYF. The complete variable domain, with remaining parts taken from reference TRBV29-1 and TRBJ2-5, reads SAVISQKPSRDICQRGTSLTIQCQVDSQVTMMFWYRQQPGQSLTLIATANQGSEATYESGFVIDKFPISRPNLTFSTLTVSNMSPEDSSIYLCSAWGVRGRSIEETQYFGPGTRLLVL.

The V gene is TRBV7-2, the J gene TRBJ2-7; 7 nucleotides align to TRBD1. Germline CDR1 and CDR2: SGHTA and FQGNSA. This CDR3 spans 16 amino acids. The V gene end was trimmed by 1 base and the J gene end by 2 bases; junction bases not matched to a gene: 8. CDR3 amino acids: CASSLVPRQGAYEQYF. CDR3 nucleotide sequence: TGTGCCAGCAGCTTAGTTCCCCGACAGGGCGCCTACGAGCAGTACTTC.

The chain uses TRBV2 and TRBJ2-1; perhaps TRBD1 as D (5 bases). V was trimmed by 7 bases and J by 5 bases, leaving 15 bases between them. The germline V gene has CDR1 SNHLY and CDR2 FYNNEI. This CDR3 comprises 14 residues. CDR3 DNA sequence: TGTGCCAGCATCTTGACAGACGCCAACAATGAGCAGTTCTTC. Translated, it gives CASILTDANNEQFF.

This chain joins TRBV2 and TRBJ1-2; TRBD1 matches at 10 bases. The length of the CDR3 is 13 residues. CDR1 SNHLY and CDR2 FYNNEI come from the germline V gene. V shed 6 bases, J shed 6 bases, and the junction held 4 bases outside the gene matches. CDR3 loop: CASRGTGENGYTF. CDR3 bases: TGTGCCAGCAGGGGGACAGGGGAGAATGGCTACACCTTC.

This sequence joins TRBV3-1 (or the pseudogene TRBV3-2) and TRBJ2-2, with 13 positions matching TRBD2. The CDR3 spans 16 residues. Germline CDR1 is LGHDT and CDR2 is YNNKEL (reference sequence). Germline trimming cut 2 bases from V and 7 bases from J; bases unmatched to any gene: 4. The CDR3 loop reads CASSQRTSGGSGELFF. The CDR3 region has the DNA TGTGCCAGCAGCCAAAGGACTAGCGGGGGAAGCGGGGAGCTGTTTTTT.

This clone has a handful of counts. J is TRBJ1-1 and V is TRBV5-1; possible D gene TRBD1, 6 bases. The CDR3 totals 14 residues. V was trimmed by 3 bases and J by 4 bases, leaving 13 bases between them. In germline, CDR1 is SGHRS, CDR2 YFSETQ. CDR3 nucleotides: TGCGCCAGCAGCTCGTTCACAGGGACCACTGAAGCTTTCTTT. Translation gives CASSSFTGTTEAFF.

The count of this clone is one. The CDR3 DNA reads TGTGCCAGCAGCACGGCCGGGACGGGTAACACTGAAGCTTTCTTT. Translated, it gives CASSTAGTGNTEAFF. The J gene is TRBJ1-1, the V gene TRBV9; D is perhaps TRBD1 (5 bases). The CDR3 length is 15 residues. The germline CDR1 and CDR2 sequences are SGDLS and YYNGEE. V lost 4 bases and J 2 bases, leaving 15 bases between the germline ends.

There are a few counts of this clone. Here the CDR3 reads CASSLRGQGTEAFF. The CDR3 nucleotides are TGTGCCAGCAGCCTCAGGGGGCAGGGCACTGAAGCTTTCTTT. The chain combines TRBV5-6 with TRBJ1-1; 8 bases are shared with TRBD1. CDR1 and CDR2 (germline): SGHDT, YYEEEE. The CDR3 has 14 residues. Losses at the gene ends were 4 bases for V and 4 bases for J; bases not matched to a gene: 6.

J is TRBJ2-3 and V is TRBV4-1, with a tentative D call TRBD2 (7 bases). V lost 2 bases to trimming and J lost 1 base, with 13 bases between them. This CDR3 has 16 amino acids. Germline V gene data show CDR1 as MGHRA and CDR2 as YSYEKL. CDR3 amino acids: CASSQRGGAGTDTQYF. The CDR3 coding sequence is TGCGCCAGCAGCCAAAGGGGGGGGGCGGGCACAGATACGCAGTATTTT.

The chain combines TRBV6-1 with TRBJ1-2; maybe TRBD1 (5 bases). The CDR3 is 15 amino acids. CDR1 is MNHNS and CDR2 is SASEGT in the germline V gene. Trimming took 2 bases from V and 4 from J, leaving 14 bases between them. The CDR3 loop is CASSEWGLGTYGYTF. The CDR3 nucleotides are TGTGCCAGCAGTGAATGGGGATTGGGGACCTATGGCTACACCTTC.

The V and J genes are TRBV2 and TRBJ2-2; TRBD1 agrees at 7 bases. With 3 bases clipped from V and 5 bases from J, the junction kept 6 bases outside the gene matches. The CDR3 is made up of 15 amino acids. Germline lookup yields CDR1 SNHLY and CDR2 FYNNEI. This chain's CDR3 is CASSEAGGWTGELFF. The CDR3 DNA reads as TGTGCCAGCAGTGAGGCAGGGGGATGGACCGGGGAGCTGTTTTTT. The variable domain in full, completed from reference TRBV2 and TRBJ2-2, reads EPEVTQTPSHQVTQMGQEVILRCVPISNHLYFYWYRQILGQKVEFLVSFYNNEISEKSEIFDDQFSVERPDGSNFTLKIRSTKLEDSAMYFCASSEAGGWTGELFFGEGSRLTVL.

This rearrangement joins TRBV9 to TRBJ2-2; 7 positions match TRBD2. Trimming at V came to 4 bases and at J to 5 bases, leaving 8 bases not matched to a gene. Germline CDR1 SGDLS, CDR2 YYNGEE. The CDR3 has 15 residues. The CDR3 nucleotides are TGTGCCAGCAGCCCGACACGGGGGGAAACCGGGGAGCTGTTTTTT. It yields the protein CASSPTRGETGELFF. The entire variable domain, with the rest obtained from reference TRBV9 and TRBJ2-2, is as follows: DSGVTQTPKHLITATGQRVTLRCSPRSGDLSVYWYQQSLDQGLQFLIQYYNGEERAKGNILERFSAQQFPDLHSELNLSSLELGDSALYFCASSPTRGETGELFFGEGSRLTVL.

This clone was observed once. The rearrangement joins TRBV5-6 to TRBJ2-3; D is unresolved. Trimming took off 4 bases at V and 0 bases at J, with 21 bases between the two ends. Looked up from germline, CDR1 is SGHDT and CDR2 is YYEEEE. The CDR3 is made up of 18 amino acids. CDR3 residues: CASSRGRTPLTSTDTQYF. CDR3 coding DNA: TGTGCCAGCAGCCGCGGACGTACGCCCCTCACTAGCACAGATACGCAGTATTTT. Full variable domain (remainder filled in from reference TRBV5-6 and TRBJ2-3): DAGVTQSPTHLIKTRGQQVTLRCSPKSGHDTVSWYQQALGQGPQFIFQYYEEEERQRGNFPDRFSGHQFPNYSSELNVNALLLGDSALYLCASSRGRTPLTSTDTQYFGPGTRLTVL.